The following is a T cell receptor beta chain sequence with its context. The CDR3 runs to 13 residues. After removal of 1 base from V and 6 bases from J, the junction contained 2 bases not matched to a gene. CDR1 SGHNT and CDR2 YENEEA come from the germline V gene. As handled by the study authors: From reference gene primer amplification, estimates of nucleated cell counts were derived. Assay: immunoSEQ multiplex PCR; the TCRdb copy retains only in-frame clones and omits some. That table furnishes V, J and clone size, whereas the DNA furnished D and trimming. The repertoire holds 650,000 to 800,000 clones, about 87% seen once, with over 0.2% in the top ten. These data come from a study of blood T cell repertoires in COVID-19. Turning to the study itself: COVID-19 samples from acute and convalescent phases originated in the United States, Italy and Spain. T cells, B-cell-depleted T cells, or PBMCs provided the cDNA or gDNA that served as material.

The clonotype was recovered from a woman younger than 35 with acute or convalescent COVID-19. The chain combines TRBV11-3 with TRBJ2-5, with TRBD2 identical over 7 bases. The sample was peripheral blood. The CDR3 protein is CASSLGGGKTQYF. The CDR3 nucleotides read TGTGCCAGCAGCTTAGGGGGGGGAAAGACCCAGTACTTC.